This T cell receptor (beta chain) was retrieved from a study of beta chain features in type 1 diabetes. Study overall: Examination covered some 99,000,000 sorted cells spanning all samples. Broader study findings: Researchers report that Type 1 diabetes patients had moderately but significantly shorter TCRB CDR3s across all four CD4+ subsets. Any HLA effect on TCRB rearrangement was left unresolved by small sub-analyses. The naive, central memory and Treg TCRB repertoires looked more alike in patients than they did in healthy donors. Type 1 diabetes patients had VDJ junctions that carried fewer insertions and more deletions.

The CDR3 contains 18 residues. In germline, CDR1 is LGHNA, CDR2 YSLEER. V lost 0 bases to trimming and J lost 2 bases; unmatched junction nucleotides: 10. This clone was seen a handful of times. The antigen is unknown. Expressed TCRB transcripts were sequenced, since all the RNA that had been isolated was reverse transcribed. The repertoire was sequenced with immunoSEQ multiplex PCR; TCRdb's copy has only in-frame clones and lacks some. This table has about 160,000 clones, approximately 8% appearing once. The receptor was derived from a woman aged 35 to 49 with type 1 diabetes. Sequencing was done on a sample of central memory CD4+ T cells from blood. This rearrangement joins TRBV4-3 to TRBJ2-3; 8 bases are a match to TRBD2. The CDR3 coding sequence is TGCGCCAGCAGCCAAGAACCTAAGCGGGGGTCCTTCACAGATACGCAGTATTTT. Translated, it gives CASSQEPKRGSFTDTQYF.